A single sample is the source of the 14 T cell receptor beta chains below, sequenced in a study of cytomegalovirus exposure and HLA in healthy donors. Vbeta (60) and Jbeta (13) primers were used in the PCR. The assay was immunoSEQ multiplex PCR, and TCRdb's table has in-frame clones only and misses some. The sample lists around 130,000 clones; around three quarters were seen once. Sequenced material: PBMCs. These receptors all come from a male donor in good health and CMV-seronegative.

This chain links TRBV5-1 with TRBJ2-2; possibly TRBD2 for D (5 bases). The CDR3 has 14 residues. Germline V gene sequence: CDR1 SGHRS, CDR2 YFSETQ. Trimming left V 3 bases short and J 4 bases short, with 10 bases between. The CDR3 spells CASSSRGRTGELFF. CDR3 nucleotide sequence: TGCGCCAGCAGCTCCCGGGGTCGCACCGGGGAGCTGTTTTTT. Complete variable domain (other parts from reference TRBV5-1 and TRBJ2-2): KAGVTQTPRYLIKTRGQQVTLSCSPISGHRSVSWYQQTPGQGLQFLFEYFSETQRNKGNFPGRFSGRQFSNSRSEMNVSTLELGDSALYLCASSSRGRTGELFFGEGSRLTVL.

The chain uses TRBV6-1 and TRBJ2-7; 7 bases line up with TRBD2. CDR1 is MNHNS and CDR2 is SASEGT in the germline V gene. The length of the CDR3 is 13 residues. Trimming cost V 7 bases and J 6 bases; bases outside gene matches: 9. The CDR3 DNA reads TGTGCCAGCATTCTCCGGGAGCGGGGCGAGCAGTACTTC. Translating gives CASILRERGEQYF.

CDR3 DNA sequence: TGTGCCAGTAGTATTGGGTGGCCCGACAGGAGTGACTATGGCTACACCTTC. Translated: CASSIGWPDRSDYGYTF. The chain recombines TRBV19 with TRBJ1-2; a weak D match, TRBD1 (6 bases). Trimming left V 3 bases short and J 3 bases short, with 20 bases between. Germline assignment: CDR1 LNHDA and CDR2 SQIVND (reference sequence). The CDR3 consists of 17 residues.

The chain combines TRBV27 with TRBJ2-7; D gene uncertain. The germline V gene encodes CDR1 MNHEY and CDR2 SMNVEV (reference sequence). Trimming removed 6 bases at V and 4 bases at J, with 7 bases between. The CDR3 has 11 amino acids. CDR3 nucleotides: TGTGCCAGCAGGACGGAGTACGAGCAGTACTTC. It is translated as CASRTEYEQYF.

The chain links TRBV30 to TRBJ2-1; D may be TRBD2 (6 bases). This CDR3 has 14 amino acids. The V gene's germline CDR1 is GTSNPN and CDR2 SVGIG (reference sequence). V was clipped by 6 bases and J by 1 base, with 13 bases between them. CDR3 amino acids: CACLGGRSYNEQFF. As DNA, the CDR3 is TGTGCCTGCCTCGGGGGAAGGTCCTACAATGAGCAGTTCTTC.

The CDR3 protein is CAYHTRGSYEQYF. The CDR3 bases are TGTGCCTACCACACCCGCGGGTCCTACGAGCAGTACTTC. V is TRBV30 and J is TRBJ2-7, with a tentative D call TRBD2 (5 bases). The CDR3 consists of 13 residues. Germline V gene data show CDR1 as GTSNPN and CDR2 as SVGIG (reference sequence). The V end lost 7 bases, the J end lost 1 base, and 14 bases lay between the germline ends.

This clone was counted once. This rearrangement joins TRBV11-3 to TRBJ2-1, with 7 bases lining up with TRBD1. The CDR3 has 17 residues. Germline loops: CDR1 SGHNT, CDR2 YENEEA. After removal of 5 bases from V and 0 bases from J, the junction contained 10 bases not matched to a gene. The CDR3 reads CASSQTTGFSSYNEQFF. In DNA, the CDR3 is TGTGCCAGCAGCCAGACGACAGGGTTTAGCTCCTACAATGAGCAGTTCTTC.

CDR3 bases: TGTGCCAGCAGCCCCGGGACTAGCATCCCCCCGGGGCAAGAGACCCAGTACTTC. As protein: CASSPGTSIPPGQETQYF. The chain couples TRBV4-2 to TRBJ2-5; 9 nucleotides match TRBD2. The V and J ends lost 4 bases and 2 bases, in that order; junction bases with no gene match: 14. CDR3 size: 18 residues. CDR1 and CDR2 from the germline V gene are LGHNA and YNFKEQ.

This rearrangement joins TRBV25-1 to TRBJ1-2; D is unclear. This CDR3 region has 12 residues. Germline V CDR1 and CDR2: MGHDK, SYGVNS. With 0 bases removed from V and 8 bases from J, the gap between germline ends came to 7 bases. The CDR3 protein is CASSEYPGGYTF. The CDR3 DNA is TGTGCCAGCAGTGAATATCCAGGCGGCTACACCTTC.

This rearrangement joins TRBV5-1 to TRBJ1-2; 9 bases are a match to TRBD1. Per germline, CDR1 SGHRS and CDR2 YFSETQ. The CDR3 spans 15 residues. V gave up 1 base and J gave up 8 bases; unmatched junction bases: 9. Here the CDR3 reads CASSLPLGQGGGYTF. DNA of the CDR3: TGCGCCAGCAGCTTGCCCTTGGGACAGGGAGGGGGCTACACCTTC.

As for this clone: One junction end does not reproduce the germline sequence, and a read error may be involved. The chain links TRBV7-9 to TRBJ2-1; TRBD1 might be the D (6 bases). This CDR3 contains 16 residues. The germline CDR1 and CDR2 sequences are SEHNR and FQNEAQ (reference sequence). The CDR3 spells CSSSIPTGRGLPEQFF. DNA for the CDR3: TGTTCCAGCAGCATCCCGACAGGCCGAGGATTACCTGAGCAGTTCTTC.

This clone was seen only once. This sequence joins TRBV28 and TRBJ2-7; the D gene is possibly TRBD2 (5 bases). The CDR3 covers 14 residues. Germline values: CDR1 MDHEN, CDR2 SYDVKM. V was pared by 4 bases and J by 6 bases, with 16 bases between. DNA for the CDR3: TGTGCCAGCAGTTCCCCTAGGACTTCTTCCGAGCAGTACTTC. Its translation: CASSSPRTSSEQYF.

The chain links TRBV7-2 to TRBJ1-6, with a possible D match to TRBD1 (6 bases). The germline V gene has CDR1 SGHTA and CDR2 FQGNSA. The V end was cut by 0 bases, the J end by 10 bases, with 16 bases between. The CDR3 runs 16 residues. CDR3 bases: TGTGCCAGCAGCTTAGCTCCGCCAGGGGCACACTCACCCCTCCACTTT. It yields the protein CASSLAPPGAHSPLHF.

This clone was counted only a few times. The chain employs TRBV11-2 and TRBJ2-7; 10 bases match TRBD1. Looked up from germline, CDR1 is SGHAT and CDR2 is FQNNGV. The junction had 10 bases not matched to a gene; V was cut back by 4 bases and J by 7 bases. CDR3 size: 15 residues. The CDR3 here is CASSSWDRGVREQYF. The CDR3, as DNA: TGTGCCAGCAGCTCTTGGGACAGGGGAGTGAGGGAGCAGTACTTC.